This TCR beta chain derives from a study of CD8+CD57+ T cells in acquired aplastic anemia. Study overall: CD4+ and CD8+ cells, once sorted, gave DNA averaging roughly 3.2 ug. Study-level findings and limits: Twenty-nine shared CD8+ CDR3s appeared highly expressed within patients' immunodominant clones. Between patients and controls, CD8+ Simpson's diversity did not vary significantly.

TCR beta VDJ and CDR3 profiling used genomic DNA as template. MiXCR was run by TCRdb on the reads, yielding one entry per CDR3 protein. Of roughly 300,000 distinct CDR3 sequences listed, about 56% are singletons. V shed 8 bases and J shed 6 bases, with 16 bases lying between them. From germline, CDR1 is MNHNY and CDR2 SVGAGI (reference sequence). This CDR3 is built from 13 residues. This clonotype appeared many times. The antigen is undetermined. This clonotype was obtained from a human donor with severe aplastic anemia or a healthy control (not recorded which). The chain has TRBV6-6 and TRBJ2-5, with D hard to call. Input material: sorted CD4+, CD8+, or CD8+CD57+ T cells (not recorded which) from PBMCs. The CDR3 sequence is CASLKSDSKTQYF. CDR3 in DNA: TGTGCCAGCCTAAAATCGGATAGCAAGACCCAGTACTTC.